A selection of T cell receptor beta chains follows, all from one sample in a study of T cell responses to AZD1222 COVID-19 vaccine. TCRdb's table, derived via immunoSEQ multiplex PCR, lists solely in-frame clones and lacks some. This sample has about 64,000 clones, with around 80% found just once. The sequenced sample was peripheral blood, obtained 28 days after the second AZD1222 dose. These receptors all stem from an adult who received the AZD1222 COVID-19 vaccine. CDR3s include the opening cysteine and the closing phenylalanine or tryptophan. The order of the fields is V gene, clone size, D gene, J gene, CDR3 DNA, CDR3 protein. The D gene is left open where the match is weak. Not all rows give a size; the values are once, few, many and, for expanded clones, a class.

>TRBV5-6|NA|NA|TRBJ1-2
TGTGCCAGCAGCTTGGGGCCTGACTATGGCTACACCTTC
CASSLGPDYGYTF
>TRBV11-3|NA|TRBD1|TRBJ2-7
TGTGCCAGCAGGAAACACAGGGGCCGCGGAGCCCCTCGTCAGTACTTC
CASRKHRGRGAPRQYF
>TRBV6-1|NA|NA|TRBJ2-7
TGTGCCAGCAGTGAAATCCAGGGGGGCCCATACGAGCAGTACTTC
CASSEIQGGPYEQYF
>TRBV30|few|TRBD1|TRBJ2-7
TGTGCCTGGAGGGGACAGGGGCTCTCCTACGAGCAGTACTTC
CAWRGQGLSYEQYF
>TRBV5-6|NA|NA|TRBJ1-2
TGTGCCAGCAGCTTGGGGACCGGTAACTATGGCTACACCTTC
CASSLGTGNYGYTF
>TRBV9|NA|NA|TRBJ1-4
TGTGCCAGCAGCGTAACCGCGGGCAGGGACGGGGAAAAACTGTTTTTT
CASSVTAGRDGEKLFF
>TRBV18|NA|TRBD1|TRBJ1-5
TGTGCCAGCTCAGGGCAGGGGGACTCTGAGCCCCAGCATTTT
CASSGQGDSEPQHF
>TRBV5-1|NA|TRBD1|TRBJ1-6
TGCGCCAGCAGCTTGACTATGGACAGGGGAAGTTCACCCCTCCACTTT
CASSLTMDRGSSPLHF
>TRBV5-6|NA|TRBD2|TRBJ2-7
TGTGCCAGCAGAGCGGGACTAGCGGACCTATACGAGCAGTACTTC
CASRAGLADLYEQYF
>TRBV18|few|NA|TRBJ2-3
TGTGCCAGCTCACCGCGAGTAAACCGAGATACGCAGTATTTT
CASSPRVNRDTQYF
>TRBV2|NA|TRBD2|TRBJ2-6
TGTGCCAGCAGTGACGGCCTAGCGGGTGGGGCCAACGTCCTGACTTTC
CASSDGLAGGANVLTF
>TRBV5-1|NA|TRBD1|TRBJ2-1
TGCGCCAGCAGCAAGGGGACAGGGGGACGCAATGAGCAGTTCTTC
CASSKGTGGRNEQFF
>TRBV6-1|NA|TRBD1|TRBJ2-5
TGTGCCAGCAGTGAACCCGGGACAGGGATCCAAGAGACCCAGTACTTC
CASSEPGTGIQETQYF
>TRBV14|NA|NA|TRBJ2-1
TGTGCCAGCACCCAAAGCGGCCGTTACAATGAGCAGTTCTTC
CASTQSGRYNEQFF
>TRBV7-9|NA|NA|TRBJ1-4
TGTGCCAGCAGCTTACGGGCACAAGGACTGTTTTTT
CASSLRAQGLFF
>TRBV2|NA|NA|TRBJ1-2
TGTGCCAGCAGAGCAGGACTGTCCGGCTACACCTTC
CASRAGLSGYTF
>TRBV5-4|NA|NA|TRBJ2-5
TGTGCCAGCAGTCCTGGTGGTGAAGAGACCCAGTACTTC
CASSPGGEETQYF